This T cell receptor beta chain was sequenced for a study of shared T cell receptors in the human thymus. Some clones are missing from TCRdb's copy, which holds only in-frame ones; the method was immunoSEQ multiplex PCR. The sample has about 380,000 clones, 85% to 95% seen once. The germline gives CDR1 MNHEY, CDR2 SVGAGI. The CDR3 sequence is 13 residues long. The V and J ends lost 1 base and 1 base respectively, with 4 bases between them. Sequencing used thymocytes. The TCR comes from a human donor. This chain uses TRBV6-5 with TRBJ1-1; no reliable D call. DNA of the CDR3: TGTGCCAGCAGTTACTTAGGGAACACTGAAGCTTTCTTT. Its protein product is CASSYLGNTEAFF.